Detailed here is one T cell receptor beta chain. This clone was counted between two and nine times. The clone's antigen remains unknown. No qualities accompany the bases; no much larger clone lies one base away. CDR1 GTSNPN and CDR2 SVGIG are derived from the germline V gene (reference sequence). The CDR3 spans 13 residues, from the cysteine through the phenylalanine. Only the CDR3 DNA is retained, 39 bases long and in frame from the first base. V trim: 3 bases; J trim: 2 bases; unmatched bases: 4. The immunoSEQ Assay was used to sequence TCR beta CDR3 regions from DNA. The study's processing was this. To compute T cell density, TCR beta template counts were normalized to usable DNA, which was estimated by amplifying housekeeping genes. Richness was estimated using the preseqR package, with extrapolation to 400,000 templates for PBMC samples and to 120,000 templates for tissue samples. Clonality was taken to be one minus Pielou's evenness. Differential abundance testing on productive amino-acid clonotypes, with a minimum total count of 5 and an alpha of 0.1, was used to identify tissue-enriched TCRs. The Jaccard Index and the Morisita Overlap Index were used to measure how much the repertoires overlapped between compartments. TCR beta CDR3s were clustered by GLIPH together with public tetramer-defined viral CDR3s, and at least three viral sequences plus V-gene enrichment were required for viral motifs. Not all clones reach the TCRdb copy of this immuneACCESS table, which keeps in-frame sequences only. Checked studies attribute under half of the gap to unresolved V genes and leave the rest unexplained. The V and J calls and clone size come from that table; D and trimming were worked out from the DNA. Recorded for this sample are about 870 clones; roughly 20% of them occurred a single time. The biggest ten clones account for 15% to 25% of the sample.

The entry originates in a study of T cells in localized non-small cell lung cancer (dated by TCRdb to about 2020). About the full investigation: T cell repertoires of some 240 early-stage NSCLC patients were analyzed, with tumors being compared against uninvolved tumor-adjacent lungs. The cohort comprised 200 to 300 treatment-naïve NSCLC patients with resected, localized lung tumors. The mean age of the NSCLC patients was less than 70 years, with 130 or so men and approximately 100 women. Summary of the overall study and its limitations: Uninvolved tumor-adjacent lung showed the highest T cell clonality, higher than tumor, which suggests more focused antigenic responses in the uninvolved tumor-adjacent lung. Because the study design was exploratory, TCR variables were selected using unadjusted p-values without false-discovery rate correction. Because multi-region tumor sequencing was not done, intratumor heterogeneity could not be ruled out. Higher blood T cell density associated with longer overall survival, while higher adjacent-lung clonality associated with shorter survival. Of the top 100 tumor clones, a median of about 53 were detected in paired uninvolved adjacent lung; under 30 were also among that lung's top 100.

Uninvolved adjacent lung was sampled at least 2 cm away from the tumor margin, and two independent pathologists confirmed that the tissue had no atypia. At diagnosis, peripheral blood, uninvolved tumor-adjacent lung and tumor were collected and were preserved as a mix of fresh-frozen and FFPE material. The TCR originated in a male donor aged 60 or older with stage II squamous cell lung carcinoma. The chain joins TRBV30 to TRBJ2-7, and 7 junctional nucleotides match TRBD1. The source was normal lung tissue next to the tumor, collected before any cancer treatment. The nucleotides read TGTGCCTGGAGACAGGGGTCCCCCTACGAGCAGTACTTC. Its protein is CAWRQGSPYEQYF.